This T cell receptor (beta chain) was profiled in a study of blood T cell repertoires in COVID-19. Study-level information: Researchers got acute and convalescent COVID-19 samples from the United States, Italy and Spain.

Authors' processing steps: Cell counts per sample came from amplifying reference gene primers. TCRdb's copy holds only in-frame clones and misses some; the assay was immunoSEQ multiplex PCR. That table gives V, J and clone size, and the DNA gave D and trimming. The sample records under 40,000 clones, over 90% being singletons. The CDR3 consists of 16 residues. Germline values: CDR1 KGHSH, CDR2 LQKENI. Trimming shortened V by 6 bases and J by 3 bases, and 21 bases separated the two germline ends. The sequence came from a human donor in a cohort sampled during active COVID-19. The sequencing input was peripheral blood. The chain links TRBV18 to TRBJ2-7, with TRBD1 as a possible D gene (6 bases). The CDR3 nucleotides are TGTGCCAGCTCCCACTTACCGGGACACCGTCGCTACGAGCAGTACTTC. Amino acids: CASSHLPGHRRYEQYF.